This T cell receptor beta chain was recorded in a study of shared clonotypes between healthy human individuals. Clones were sequenced by immunoSEQ multiplex PCR, and TCRdb holds only the in-frame ones, with some missing. The sample contains under 2,500,000 clones, around 95% of which appear only once. The V and J ends lost 5 bases and 7 bases respectively, with 18 bases between them. Germline CDR1 reads SGHTA; CDR2 reads FQGNSA. This CDR3 region has 14 residues. This clonotype originated in a man between 18 and 29 years old in good health. This rearrangement joins TRBV7-2 to TRBJ2-7; D may be TRBD2 (6 bases). The sequenced material came from naive CD4+ T cells sorted from blood. The subset was: CD45RA+ positively selected. The CDR3 nucleotides are TGTGCCAGCAGCACAAGGGGAGGTTCGAGGGAGCAGTACTTC. Amino acid sequence: CASSTRGGSREQYF.